Listed here are 29 T cell receptor beta chains from one sample, sequenced in a study of T cells in Graves' hyperthyroidism and ophthalmopathy. Amplification of TCR beta CDR3 regions was performed using RNA transcripts as template. RT-PCR in the first round (using the HTBI primer set) targeted the TCR CDR3. TCRdb called the multiplex PCR reads again in MiXCR, with one record for every CDR3 protein. Of some 720,000 distinct CDR3 sequences listed, 16% are singletons. The sequencing sample was made of blood. All receptors come from a man between 18 and 29 years old with Graves' hyperthyroidism.

The gene calls are TRBV20-1 and TRBJ2-7; D is possibly TRBD1 (6 bases). Trimming cost V 6 bases and J 3 bases, with 12 bases left between them. Per germline, CDR1 DFQATT and CDR2 SNEGSKA (reference sequence). The CDR3 is 12 residues long. In DNA, the CDR3 is TGCAGTGCCCGGGACAATGACTACGAGCAGTACTTC. Translation: CSARDNDYEQYF.

A note on this clonotype: Just one base apart from a much larger clone, this may be a read error. The chain couples TRBV5-1 to TRBJ2-1, with a weak D call TRBD2 (5 bases). This CDR3 region has 14 residues. Germline-derived CDR1 and CDR2 are SGHRS and YFSETQ. V lost 0 bases, J lost 3 bases, and 7 bases lay in between. This CDR3 reads CASSLVGNYNEQFF. CDR3 sequence (DNA): TGCGCCAGCAGCTTGGTCGGGAACTACAATGAGCAGTTCTTC. Full variable domain (missing parts from reference TRBV5-1 and TRBJ2-1): KAGVTQTPRYLIKTRGQQVTLSCSPISGHRSVSWYQQTPGQGLQFLFEYFSETQRNKGNFPGRFSGRQFSNSRSEMNVSTLELGDSALYLCASSLVGNYNEQFFGPGTRLTVL.

This clonotype has just a few counts. The chain uses TRBV20-1 and TRBJ1-1; D might be TRBD1 (5 bases). The CDR3 covers 13 residues. Germline loops: CDR1 DFQATT, CDR2 SNEGSKA (reference sequence). Trimming took off 7 bases at V and 4 bases at J, with 16 bases between the two ends. CDR3 nucleotides: TGCAGTGTTTATAGGGGCGGGAGCACTGAAGCTTTCTTT. It yields the protein CSVYRGGSTEAFF.

This clonotype was picked up a small number of times. The genes are TRBV11-2 and TRBJ2-7; 12 nucleotides agree with TRBD2. CDR3 length: 14 residues. The V segment lost 5 bases and the J segment 6 bases; nucleotides outside the gene matches: 5. CDR1 and CDR2 from the germline V gene are SGHAT and FQNNGV. CDR3 bases: TGTGCCAGCAGCCAACTAGCGGGAGGAACCGAGCAGTACTTC. It yields the protein CASSQLAGGTEQYF.

V is TRBV2 and J is TRBJ2-3, with 12 bases lining up with TRBD2. The germline V gene encodes CDR1 SNHLY and CDR2 FYNNEI. The CDR3 has 15 amino acids. After removal of 4 bases from V and 6 bases from J, the junction contained 5 bases not matched to a gene. The CDR3 loop is CASSVSSGRADTQYF. CDR3 in DNA: TGTGCCAGCAGTGTCTCTAGCGGGAGGGCTGATACGCAGTATTTT.

This clonotype showed up many times. CDR3 nucleotides: TGTGCCAGCAGTTTAGGTGGGGGGCTCAACACCGGGGAGCTGTTTTTT. Amino acids: CASSLGGGLNTGELFF. The chain joins TRBV12-3 or TRBV12-4 to TRBJ2-2; either TRBD1 or TRBD2 may fit D (6 bases each). The CDR3 contains 16 residues. The V end was cut by 1 base, the J end by 2 bases, with 11 bases between.

This clonotype occurred many times. This chain links TRBV24-1 with TRBJ2-3; 11 nucleotides match TRBD2. The CDR3 spans 16 residues. J was trimmed by 5 bases and V by 4 bases; bases with no gene match: 7. CDR1 and CDR2 from the germline V gene are KGHDR and SFDVKD. The CDR3 protein is CATSDPTSGRGDTQYF. The CDR3 DNA sequence: TGTGCCACCAGTGACCCTACTAGCGGGAGAGGAGATACGCAGTATTTT.

This clonotype was counted between two and nine times. The rearrangement links TRBV30 to TRBJ2-5, with D maybe TRBD2 (7 bases). The V end lost 4 bases, the J end lost 5 bases, and 20 bases lay between the germline ends. This CDR3 comprises 15 residues. Germline V gene lookup returns CDR1 GTSNPN and CDR2 SVGIG (reference sequence). The CDR3 protein is CAWTEGGGGVETQYF. The CDR3 coding sequence is TGTGCCTGGACCGAGGGGGGGGGAGGCGTGGAGACCCAGTACTTC.

This clonotype was seen repeatedly, ten times or more. The chain recombines TRBV20-1 with TRBJ2-1; D tentatively fits TRBD1 or TRBD2 (5 bases each). Germline loops: CDR1 DFQATT, CDR2 SNEGSKA (reference sequence). This CDR3 is built from 16 residues. V gave up 6 bases and J gave up 7 bases, with 25 bases separating them. In DNA, the CDR3 is TGCAGTGCCCCGAAACCCCCGGGGCTGGCTACTAATGAGCAGTTCTTC. Protein sequence: CSAPKPPGLATNEQFF.

There are many counts of this clonotype. CDR3 loop: CASRPRQGAQGYTF. In nucleotides, the CDR3 is TGTGCCAGCAGACCTAGACAGGGGGCGCAGGGCTACACCTTC. This chain uses TRBV12-3 or TRBV12-4 with TRBJ1-2, with TRBD1 matching 10 bases. This CDR3 has 14 residues. V gave up 6 bases and J gave up 8 bases; unmatched junction bases: 9.

This clonotype was picked up a small number of times. The chain employs TRBV29-1 and TRBJ2-1; TRBD1 matches at 8 bases. Germline CDR1 is SQVTM and CDR2 is ANQGSEA. There are 14 residues in the CDR3. Losses at the gene ends were 7 bases for V and 4 bases for J; bases not matched to a gene: 9. Written as DNA, the CDR3 is TGCAGCGCCGAGGGACAGGTGATGTACAATGAGCAGTTCTTC. Amino acids: CSAEGQVMYNEQFF.

V is TRBV29-1 and J is TRBJ2-4; the match to TRBD1 covers 9 bases. Trimming at V came to 1 base and at J to 0 bases, leaving 7 bases not matched to a gene. CDR3 size: 17 residues. Per germline, CDR1 SQVTM and CDR2 ANQGSEA. This CDR3 is CSVEVGTGLLAKNIQYF. For the CDR3, the DNA is TGCAGCGTTGAAGTAGGGACAGGGCTTTTAGCCAAAAACATTCAGTACTTC.

In this sample, this clonotype turned up many times. The rearrangement joins TRBV18 to TRBJ2-7; tentative D call: TRBD1 (5 bases). This CDR3 spans 13 amino acids. Germline loops: CDR1 KGHSH, CDR2 LQKENI. Between the trimmed V and J ends, which lost 1 base and 3 bases, there was a span of 7 bases. CDR3 in amino acids: CASSPQTDYEQYF. CDR3 DNA: TGTGCCAGCTCACCACAGACAGACTACGAGCAGTACTTC.

This chain links TRBV19 with TRBJ2-1; 9 nucleotides align to TRBD1. CDR1 LNHDA and CDR2 SQIVND come from the germline V gene (reference sequence). J lost 5 bases, V lost 7 bases, and 12 bases had no gene match. The length of the CDR3 is 16 residues. The CDR3 spells CASTDSRDRVHNEQFF. The CDR3 coding sequence is TGTGCCAGTACCGACTCCCGGGACAGGGTCCACAATGAGCAGTTCTTC.

This clonotype appeared a few times. V usage is TRBV25-1 and J usage is TRBJ1-2; D not certain. Between the trimmed V and J ends, which lost 7 bases and 3 bases, there was a span of 21 bases. Germline assignment: CDR1 MGHDK and CDR2 SYGVNS. This CDR3 spans 16 amino acids. The CDR3 DNA is TGTGCCAGCACCCCTGCAGCCCGGTCCGGGTACTATGGCTACACCTTC. Translation: CASTPAARSGYYGYTF.

This clonotype was picked up many times. In DNA, the CDR3 is TGTGCCAGCATCACAGGGTTCTCCTATAATTCACCCCTCCACTTT. Its translation: CASITGFSYNSPLHF. V gene TRBV6-1 combines with J gene TRBJ1-6, with D possibly being TRBD1 (6 bases). CDR1 is MNHNS, CDR2 SASEGT, per germline. The V end lost 7 bases, the J end lost 0 bases, and 10 bases lay between the germline ends. The CDR3 sequence is 15 residues long.

This clonotype has ten or more counts. The chain recombines TRBV2 with TRBJ1-1; D remains ambiguous. Between the trimmed V and J ends, which lost 3 bases and 4 bases, there was a span of 6 bases. CDR1 and CDR2 (germline): SNHLY, FYNNEI. CDR3 length equals 12 residues. The CDR3 bases are TGTGCCAGCAGTGACAGCGTCACTGAAGCTTTCTTT. Amino acids: CASSDSVTEAFF.

There are a few counts of this clonotype. The chain joins TRBV20-1 to TRBJ2-2; a weak D match, TRBD2 (5 bases). Trimming removed 0 bases from V and 1 base from J, with 9 bases in between. The length of the CDR3 is 15 residues. The germline gives CDR1 DFQATT, CDR2 SNEGSKA (reference sequence). The CDR3 sequence is CSARDGRENTGELFF. As DNA, the CDR3 is TGCAGTGCTAGAGATGGTCGGGAGAACACCGGGGAGCTGTTTTTT.

This clonotype was seen more than once but under ten times. The gene calls are TRBV28 and TRBJ2-1; no reliable D call. Trimming shortened V by 1 base and J by 0 bases, and 7 bases separated the two germline ends. The CDR3 is 15 residues long. Germline V lookup: CDR1 MDHEN, CDR2 SYDVKM. The CDR3 region is CASSLLRYSYNEQFF. CDR3 nucleotides: TGTGCCAGCAGTTTATTGCGGTACTCCTACAATGAGCAGTTCTTC.

This chain connects TRBV30 to TRBJ2-2; D is perhaps TRBD1 or TRBD2 (5 bases each). Trimming cost V 3 bases and J 4 bases, with 15 bases left between them. This CDR3 contains 15 residues. Looked up from germline, CDR1 is GTSNPN and CDR2 is SVGIG (reference sequence). The CDR3 nucleotides read TGTGCCTGGAGCCCGGGGACCTTGAGCACCGGGGAGCTGTTTTTT. This codes for CAWSPGTLSTGELFF.

This clonotype was seen more than once but under ten times. The V gene is TRBV7-8, the J gene TRBJ1-1; D is unresolved. CDR3 length equals 14 residues. Germline values: CDR1 SGHVS, CDR2 FQNEAQ. Trimming shortened V by 4 bases and J by 2 bases, and 11 bases separated the two germline ends. In DNA, the CDR3 is TGTGCCAGCAGCTGGGGATGGATCAACACTGAAGCTTTCTTT. As protein: CASSWGWINTEAFF.

The sample holds many counts of this clonotype. The CDR3 loop reads CSALGQGTNTEAFF. CDR3 nucleotide sequence: TGCAGTGCTCTAGGACAGGGGACTAACACTGAAGCTTTCTTT. The chain recombines TRBV20-1 with TRBJ1-1; 9 bases match TRBD1. The CDR3 is 14 amino acids. Trimming at V came to 5 bases and at J to 2 bases, leaving 6 bases not matched to a gene. Germline values: CDR1 DFQATT, CDR2 SNEGSKA (reference sequence).

This clonotype was observed at least ten times. The chain employs TRBV7-3 and TRBJ2-3; 9 bases fit TRBD2. CDR3 length equals 16 residues. Germline lookup yields CDR1 SGHTA and CDR2 FQGTGA. V shed 2 bases, J shed 3 bases, and the junction held 6 bases outside the gene matches. Written as DNA, the CDR3 is TGTGCCAGCAGCTTAGGGAATAGCGGGAGAACAGATACGCAGTATTTT. This gives the protein CASSLGNSGRTDTQYF.

Ten or more counts support this clonotype. V is TRBV3-1 and J is TRBJ2-7; D not resolved. Looked up from germline, CDR1 is LGHDT and CDR2 is YNNKEL (reference sequence). The V end was cut by 3 bases, the J end by 3 bases, with 9 bases between. The CDR3 spans 13 residues. Here the CDR3 DNA reads TGTGCCAGCAGCCAGCCCGCCGGCTACGAGCAGTACTTC. This translates into CASSQPAGYEQYF.

This clonotype occurred a few times. This chain uses TRBV24-1 with TRBJ2-1; possible D gene TRBD2, 5 bases. V was clipped by 3 bases and J by 3 bases, with 11 bases between them. The CDR3 is 15 residues long. CDR1 is KGHDR, CDR2 SFDVKD, per germline. The CDR3 loop reads CATSDGSGYYNEQFF. Written as DNA, the CDR3 is TGTGCCACCAGTGATGGGTCGGGATACTACAATGAGCAGTTCTTC.

This clonotype has a handful of counts. This clone may be a read error of a much larger clone one base away. The chain uses TRBV20-1 and TRBJ1-2, with 7 bases aligning to TRBD1. Per germline, CDR1 DFQATT and CDR2 SNEGSKA (reference sequence). This CDR3 contains 14 residues. The CDR3 sequence: CSARERTGNYGYNF. CDR3 in DNA: TGCAGTGCTAGAGAGAGGACAGGAAACTATGGCTACAACTTC.

J is TRBJ2-1 and V is TRBV6-1; 12 nucleotides agree with TRBD2. The junction had 9 bases not matched to a gene; V was cut back by 10 bases and J by 8 bases. CDR1 and CDR2 (germline): MNHNS, SASEGT. The CDR3 totals 14 residues. The CDR3 protein is CAILGLAGIHEQFF. DNA of the CDR3: TGTGCCATCCTCGGACTAGCGGGAATACATGAGCAGTTCTTC.

Regarding this clonotype: A clone one base away is much larger, so this may be a read error. The DNA of the CDR3 is TGTGCCAGCAGACCGACAGCGAGGGCTGAGCAGTACTTC. It specifies CASRPTARAEQYF. The rearrangement joins TRBV12-3 or TRBV12-4 to TRBJ2-7; D possibly uses TRBD1 or TRBD2 (5 bases each). Trimming took off 6 bases at V and 7 bases at J, with 16 bases between the two ends. The CDR3 runs 13 residues.

The chain carries TRBV11-2 and TRBJ1-5; D uncertain. The CDR3 loop spans 15 amino acids. Per germline, CDR1 SGHAT and CDR2 FQNNGV. Trimming took 1 base from V and 0 from J, leaving 7 bases between them. The CDR3 bases are TGTGCCAGCAGCTTAGGGGAGTTTAGCAATCAGCCCCAGCATTTT. It is translated as CASSLGEFSNQPQHF.